The rows below give T cell receptor beta chains drawn from one sample of a study of PD-L1 blockade in urothelial cancer. The data were produced by immunoSEQ multiplex PCR, yet TCRdb's version contains in-frame clones alone and is incomplete. The sample has about 88,000 clones; roughly 90% are singletons. The material was PBMCs, obtained around atezolizumab (anti-PD-L1) treatment. These receptor sequences come from a man aged 60-69 years with urothelial cancer. CDR3s include the opening cysteine and the closing phenylalanine or tryptophan. Fields, in order: J gene, V gene, D gene, clone size, CDR3 DNA, CDR3 protein. A D gene is named only where the DNA matches it firmly. Rows may omit the clone size; those that give it use once, few, many or a size class.

>TRBJ1-2|TRBV4-1|.|.
TGCGCCAGCAGCCAAGAACGAACCGAGGCGTACTATGGCTACACCTTC
CASSQERTEAYYGYTF
>TRBJ1-3|TRBV7-6|.|.
TGTGCCAGCAGCTCGAGGCCCGGAGACTCTGGAAACACCATATATTTT
CASSSRPGDSGNTIYF
>TRBJ2-7|TRBV28|TRBD1|.
TGTGCCAGCAGTCGACAGGGGGCTTCCAGCGAGCAGTACTTC
CASSRQGASSEQYF
>TRBJ1-1|TRBV7-2|.|.
TGTGCCAGCAGCCGAGTCGGGTCGGGGGTTGAAGCTTTCTTT
CASSRVGSGVEAFF
>TRBJ2-7|TRBV7-2|.|.
TGTGCCAGCAGCCCATACAGGAGCTACGAGCAGTACTTC
CASSPYRSYEQYF
>TRBJ1-1|TRBV19|.|.
TGTGCCAGTAGTTACCAGAGGAGCACTGAAGCTTTCTTT
CASSYQRSTEAFF
>TRBJ1-5|TRBV19|.|.
TGTGCCAGTAGTACTCAAACAGGGCCCTCTGCCCAGCATTTT
CASSTQTGPSAQHF
>TRBJ2-5|TRBV13|.|.
TGTGCCAGCAGCTTATATTGGTCCAGGGCTGGGGAGACCCAGTACTTC
CASSLYWSRAGETQYF
>TRBJ2-7|TRBV10-3|.|.
TGTGCCATCAGTGACCTATACGAGCAGTACTTC
CAISDLYEQYF
>TRBJ1-5|TRBV28|.|few
TGTGCCAGCAGCCAGGGTCAGCCCCAGCATTTT
CASSQGQPQHF
>TRBJ2-7|TRBV30|TRBD1|.
TGTGCCTGGAGTGCGACAGGGGGATACGAGCAGTACTTC
CAWSATGGYEQYF
>TRBJ1-2|TRBV19|TRBD1|few
TGTGCCAGTAGGACAATCGACAGGGACTATGGCTACACCTTC
CASRTIDRDYGYTF
>TRBJ2-7|TRBV4-1|TRBD1|.
TGCGCCAGCAGTAACGACAGGGCAAGGGAGCAGTACTTC
CASSNDRAREQYF
>TRBJ1-5|TRBV28|TRBD1|.
TGTGCCAGCAGCAGCCCTCAGGGGGCGAGGAGCAATCAGCCCCAGCATTTT
CASSSPQGARSNQPQHF
>TRBJ1-2|TRBV19|.|.
TGTGCCAGTAGTAACAGGAACTATGGCTACACCTTC
CASSNRNYGYTF
>TRBJ2-4|TRBV4-2|TRBD2|.
TGTGCCAGCAGCCAAGATAGCCGGGGGGGCCGGGGGACCGAAAACATTCAGTACTTC
CASSQDSRGGRGTENIQYF
>TRBJ2-7|TRBV30|.|.
TGTGCCTGGAGTGTACTATCGGGATACGAGCAGTACTTC
CAWSVLSGYEQYF
>TRBJ2-2|TRBV18|.|.
TGTGCCAGTACAGGGCAGGGACACACCGGGGAGCTGTTTTTT
CASTGQGHTGELFF
>TRBJ2-3|TRBV6-4|.|few
TGTGCCAGCAGTGACGAACGGGGGTTGGGCACAGATACGCAGTATTTT
CASSDERGLGTDTQYF
>TRBJ2-7|TRBV29-1|.|.
TGCAGCGTTGAAGGTATGGGCCACGAGCAGTACTTC
CSVEGMGHEQYF
>TRBJ1-3|TRBV7-2|.|.
TGTGCCAGCAGCTTAGCGGGGGGTTTTGGAAACACCATATATTTT
CASSLAGGFGNTIYF
>TRBJ1-5|TRBV19|.|.
TGTGCCAGTAGTATCGGAGGGGAACAGCAGCCCCAGCATTTT
CASSIGGEQQPQHF
>TRBJ2-5|TRBV6-5|.|.
TGTGCCAGCAGGGCAGGACTAGAGACCCAGTACTTC
CASRAGLETQYF
>TRBJ2-4|TRBV14|TRBD1|.
TGTGCCAGCAGCCAAGTAAGGGGGGACAGGAAAAAAAACATTCAGTACTTC
CASSQVRGDRKKNIQYF
>TRBJ2-1|TRBV19|.|.
TGTGCCAGTAGTATAGGTCCTAGCTCCTACAATGAGCAGTTCTTC
CASSIGPSSYNEQFF
>TRBJ2-5|TRBV5-1|TRBD2|once
TGCGCCAGCAGCTTGGCCAATAGGACTAGCGGGGGGGACACTATCTCCCAAGAGACCCAGTACTTC
CASSLANRTSGGDTISQETQYF
>TRBJ1-5|TRBV19|.|.
TGTGCCAGTAGTATAACGGGCAATCAGCCCCAGCATTTT
CASSITGNQPQHF
>TRBJ2-3|TRBV10-3|TRBD2|once
TGTGCCATCAGTGAGTCCGGGCGGGGGGACACAGATACGCAGTATTTT
CAISESGRGDTDTQYF
>TRBJ2-1|TRBV11-2|TRBD2|.
TGTGCCAGCAGCTCCGGGACTAGCGGGACTTCTGAGCAGTTCTTC
CASSSGTSGTSEQFF
>TRBJ1-3|TRBV6-5|.|.
TGTGCCAGCAGTTACTCGACTGCGACGTCTGGAAACACCATATATTTT
CASSYSTATSGNTIYF
>TRBJ1-1|TRBV6-5|TRBD1|.
TGTGCCAGCAGTGCAAACGGACAGGGCACCGAAGCTTTCTTT
CASSANGQGTEAFF
>TRBJ2-1|TRBV5-1|.|.
TGCGCCAGCAGCCTGACGGGCGGGAATGAGCAGTTCTTC
CASSLTGGNEQFF
>TRBJ1-4|TRBV6-4|.|.
TGTGCCAGCAGCCCAAGTGGGGGGACCCTCGGTGAAAAACTGTTTTTT
CASSPSGGTLGEKLFF
>TRBJ1-3|TRBV9|.|.
TGTGCCAGCAGCGTAGAACATTCCTCTGGAAACACCATATATTTT
CASSVEHSSGNTIYF
>TRBJ2-2|TRBV5-1|.|.
TGCGCCAGCAGCTTGGGACAGCTAAACACCGGGGAGCTGTTTTTT
CASSLGQLNTGELFF
>TRBJ1-2|TRBV30|.|.
TGTGCCTGGAGGTTAACCCAGGGTGTGAAAGGCTACACCTTC
CAWRLTQGVKGYTF
>TRBJ2-7|TRBV4-2|TRBD1|.
TGTGCCAGCAGCTTCGGGACAGTAACGCGGGAGCAGTACTTC
CASSFGTVTREQYF
>TRBJ2-2|TRBV29-1|.|.
TGCAGCGTGGCGGGACAGCTAAGCGGGGAGCTGTTTTTT
CSVAGQLSGELFF
>TRBJ2-1|TRBV5-6|.|.
TGTGCCAGCAGCTTGGTCGGGCCTCAGGGCAATGAGCAGTTCTTC
CASSLVGPQGNEQFF
>TRBJ2-1|TRBV19|TRBD1|.
TGTGCCAGTAGTATAGTAGGACAGGGGACCTACAATGAGCAGTTCTTC
CASSIVGQGTYNEQFF
>TRBJ1-5|TRBV21-1|.|.
TGTGCCAGCAGCAAAGTGGGTCACCCTGGGACTGGGTGGACGGCTTATAGCAATCAGCCCCAGCATTTT
CASSKVGHPGTGWTAYSNQPQHF
>TRBJ1-1|TRBV11-2|.|.
TGTGCCAGCAGCTTAGATCAGGGACTCGGCTCTGAAGCTTTCTTT
CASSLDQGLGSEAFF
>TRBJ1-2|TRBV15|.|.
TGTGCCACCAGCAAAGACGCTTCAGTCTATGGCTACACCTTC
CATSKDASVYGYTF
>TRBJ2-1|TRBV15|TRBD1|.
TGTGCCACCAGCAGAGGAGGGGGACAGGGTGACAATGAGCAGTTCTTC
CATSRGGGQGDNEQFF
>TRBJ2-7|TRBV27|.|.
TGTGCCAGCAGCAACGGCAGGGGAGTTTACGAGCAGTACTTC
CASSNGRGVYEQYF
>TRBJ1-2|TRBV30|.|.
TGTGCCTGGAGTGTACCCGGGATCTATGGCTACACCTTC
CAWSVPGIYGYTF
>TRBJ1-5|TRBV5-6|.|.
TGTGCCAGCAGCTTGGGTGCAGTTAGCAATCAGCCCCAGCATTTT
CASSLGAVSNQPQHF
>TRBJ2-3|TRBV9|.|.
TGTGCCAGCAGCGCAGGGATCCGCACAGATACGCAGTATTTT
CASSAGIRTDTQYF
>TRBJ1-4|TRBV6-5|.|.
TGTGCCAGCAGAAGGATAACAGGGTTTCATGAAAAACTGTTTTTT
CASRRITGFHEKLFF
>TRBJ2-2|TRBV2|.|.
TGTGCCAGCAGGGCCGGGACTGAGAACACCGGGGAGCTGTTTTTT
CASRAGTENTGELFF